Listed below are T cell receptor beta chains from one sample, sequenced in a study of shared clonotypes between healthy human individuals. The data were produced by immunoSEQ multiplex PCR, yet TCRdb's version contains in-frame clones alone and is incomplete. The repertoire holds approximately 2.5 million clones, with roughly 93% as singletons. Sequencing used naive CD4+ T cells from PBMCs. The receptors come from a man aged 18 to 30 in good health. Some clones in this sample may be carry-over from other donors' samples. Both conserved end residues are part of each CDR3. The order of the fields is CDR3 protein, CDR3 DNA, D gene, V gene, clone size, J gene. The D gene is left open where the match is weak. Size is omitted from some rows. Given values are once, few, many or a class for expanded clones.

CDR3aa: CASSRGGNNEQFF
CDR3nt: TGTGCCAGCAGCCGCGGGGGTAACAATGAGCAGTTCTTC
d_gene: TRBD2
v_gene: TRBV7-9
abundance: NA
j_gene: TRBJ2-1

CDR3aa: CASSYWASAETQYF
CDR3nt: TGTGCCAGCAGTTACTGGGCCAGCGCGGAGACCCAGTACTTC
d_gene: NA
v_gene: TRBV6-5
abundance: NA
j_gene: TRBJ2-5

CDR3aa: CASSLRANSYEQYF
CDR3nt: TGTGCCAGCAGTTTACGGGCGAACTCCTACGAGCAGTACTTC
d_gene: NA
v_gene: TRBV27
abundance: NA
j_gene: TRBJ2-7

CDR3aa: CSAALLTTGRGAFF
CDR3nt: TGCAGCGCCGCCCTTTTAACGACAGGGAGGGGAGCTTTCTTT
d_gene: TRBD1
v_gene: TRBV29-1
abundance: NA
j_gene: TRBJ1-1

CDR3aa: CASSVEDRADTIYF
CDR3nt: TGTGCCAGCAGCGTAGAGGACAGGGCGGACACCATATATTTT
d_gene: TRBD1
v_gene: TRBV9
abundance: NA
j_gene: TRBJ1-3

CDR3aa: CAIKMGGDSGPLEQYF
CDR3nt: TGTGCCATCAAGATGGGCGGGGATTCGGGCCCCCTCGAGCAGTACTTC
d_gene: NA
v_gene: TRBV10-3
abundance: NA
j_gene: TRBJ2-7

CDR3aa: CASKPRTGAQPQHF
CDR3nt: TGTGCCAGTAAACCCAGGACAGGGGCTCAGCCCCAGCATTTT
d_gene: TRBD1
v_gene: TRBV19
abundance: NA
j_gene: TRBJ1-5

CDR3aa: CASSLARQTYEQYF
CDR3nt: TGTGCCAGCAGCTTGGCCCGCCAGACCTACGAGCAGTACTTC
d_gene: NA
v_gene: TRBV5-4
abundance: NA
j_gene: TRBJ2-7

CDR3aa: CASSYSGRGNQPQHF
CDR3nt: TGTGCCAGCAGTTACTCGGGCAGGGGAAATCAGCCCCAGCATTTT
d_gene: NA
v_gene: TRBV6-5
abundance: NA
j_gene: TRBJ1-5

CDR3aa: CASSPTNSLIRLFF
CDR3nt: TGTGCCAGCTCACCGACTAATTCGCTCATAAGGCTGTTTTTT
d_gene: NA
v_gene: TRBV18
abundance: NA
j_gene: TRBJ1-4

CDR3aa: CASSPPAGALHEQYF
CDR3nt: TGCGCCAGCAGCCCCCCGGCGGGAGCCCTCCACGAGCAGTACTTC
d_gene: TRBD2
v_gene: TRBV5-1
abundance: NA
j_gene: TRBJ2-7

CDR3aa: CASSLRITLGLAGVETDTQYF
CDR3nt: TGTGCCAGCAGTTTGCGTATTACCCTCGGACTAGCGGGGGTGGAAACAGATACGCAGTATTTT
d_gene: TRBD2
v_gene: TRBV27
abundance: once
j_gene: TRBJ2-3

CDR3aa: CASSSTGLAGEGGIQYF
CDR3nt: TGTGCCAGCAGCTCAACGGGACTAGCGGGAGAAGGTGGCATTCAGTACTTC
d_gene: TRBD2
v_gene: TRBV7-8
abundance: NA
j_gene: TRBJ2-4

CDR3aa: CAWSGQTGYSTDTQYF
CDR3nt: TGTGCCTGGAGCGGACAAACAGGTTACAGCACAGATACGCAGTATTTT
d_gene: NA
v_gene: TRBV30
abundance: NA
j_gene: TRBJ2-3

CDR3aa: CAIRGQSYGYTF
CDR3nt: TGTGCCATCCGGGGACAGAGCTATGGCTACACCTTC
d_gene: TRBD1
v_gene: TRBV7-6
abundance: NA
j_gene: TRBJ1-2

CDR3aa: CASSWGALGVEAFF
CDR3nt: TGTGCCAGCTCCTGGGGGGCCCTTGGGGTTGAAGCTTTCTTT
d_gene: NA
v_gene: TRBV18
abundance: NA
j_gene: TRBJ1-1

CDR3aa: CASSPPSRGADTQYF
CDR3nt: TGTGCCAGCTCACCACCCTCCAGGGGCGCAGATACGCAGTATTTT
d_gene: NA
v_gene: TRBV18
abundance: NA
j_gene: TRBJ2-3

CDR3aa: CASSYYGGMAFF
CDR3nt: TGTGCCAGTAGTTACTACGGGGGGATGGCTTTCTTT
d_gene: NA
v_gene: TRBV19
abundance: NA
j_gene: TRBJ1-1

CDR3aa: CASSPTGDSGNTIYF
CDR3nt: TGTGCCAGCTCACCTACAGGGGACTCTGGAAACACCATATATTTT
d_gene: TRBD1
v_gene: TRBV18
abundance: NA
j_gene: TRBJ1-3

CDR3aa: CASSSSLAGGYNEQFF
CDR3nt: TGTGCCAGCAGCTCATCACTAGCGGGAGGATACAATGAGCAGTTCTTC
d_gene: TRBD2
v_gene: TRBV11-2
abundance: NA
j_gene: TRBJ2-1

CDR3aa: CASSSGLSPQHF
CDR3nt: TGTGCCAGCAGCTCCGGACTTTCCCCCCAGCATTTT
d_gene: NA
v_gene: TRBV7-8
abundance: few
j_gene: TRBJ1-5

CDR3aa: CASSPRLAVTDTQYF
CDR3nt: TGTGCCAGCAGCCCCCGACTAGCGGTTACAGATACGCAGTATTTT
d_gene: TRBD2
v_gene: TRBV5-4
abundance: NA
j_gene: TRBJ2-3

CDR3aa: CASSLPTGEYQPQHF
CDR3nt: TGTGCCAGCAGTTTACCCACAGGGGAGTATCAGCCCCAGCATTTT
d_gene: TRBD1
v_gene: TRBV28
abundance: NA
j_gene: TRBJ1-5

CDR3aa: CASSSGLAGAGELFF
CDR3nt: TGTGCCAGCAGCTCGGGACTAGCGGGAGCCGGGGAGCTGTTTTTT
d_gene: TRBD2
v_gene: TRBV7-2
abundance: NA
j_gene: TRBJ2-2

CDR3aa: CASSQGASGYNEQFF
CDR3nt: TGCGCCAGCAGCCAAGGGGCTAGCGGGTACAATGAGCAGTTCTTC
d_gene: TRBD2
v_gene: TRBV4-3
abundance: NA
j_gene: TRBJ2-1

CDR3aa: CASSPLAGGPNTGELFF
CDR3nt: TGCGCCAGCAGCCCCCTAGCGGGAGGGCCGAACACCGGGGAGCTGTTTTTT
d_gene: TRBD2
v_gene: TRBV4-3
abundance: NA
j_gene: TRBJ2-2

CDR3aa: CASSPTQGAVHEQYF
CDR3nt: TGTGCCAGCTCACCGACACAGGGGGCGGTCCACGAGCAGTACTTC
d_gene: TRBD1
v_gene: TRBV18
abundance: NA
j_gene: TRBJ2-7

CDR3aa: CASSLGRTAGELFF
CDR3nt: TGTGCCAGCAGCTTAGGACGGACGGCGGGGGAGCTGTTTTTT
d_gene: NA
v_gene: TRBV7-9
abundance: NA
j_gene: TRBJ2-2

CDR3aa: CASSRAGTGNIQYF
CDR3nt: TGTGCCAGCAGCCGCGCTGGGACTGGGAACATTCAGTACTTC
d_gene: NA
v_gene: TRBV5-4
abundance: NA
j_gene: TRBJ2-4

CDR3aa: CASSPGTGGPENF
CDR3nt: TGCGCCAGCAGCCCTGGGACAGGGGGCCCGGAAAATTTC
d_gene: TRBD1
v_gene: TRBV5-1
abundance: NA
j_gene: TRBJ2-7

CDR3aa: CASSIDRGYGYTF
CDR3nt: TGTGCCAGCAGTATAGACCGGGGCTATGGCTACACCTTC
d_gene: NA
v_gene: TRBV6-1
abundance: NA
j_gene: TRBJ1-2

CDR3aa: CASSYVRGTDTQYF
CDR3nt: TGTGCCAGCAGCTACGTCCGGGGCACAGATACGCAGTATTTT
d_gene: NA
v_gene: TRBV7-2
abundance: few
j_gene: TRBJ2-3

CDR3aa: CASSLASAGGLSNYGYTF
CDR3nt: TGTGCCAGCAGTTTAGCCTCGGCAGGGGGACTTTCTAACTATGGCTACACCTTC
d_gene: TRBD1
v_gene: TRBV28
abundance: NA
j_gene: TRBJ1-2

CDR3aa: CSGRLAGANEQFF
CDR3nt: TGCAGCGGACGACTAGCGGGAGCCAATGAGCAGTTCTTC
d_gene: TRBD2
v_gene: TRBV29-1
abundance: NA
j_gene: TRBJ2-1